The rows below give T cell receptor beta chains drawn from one sample of a study of identical twins. TCRdb redid the calling of the 5' RACE reads with MiXCR, one entry per CDR3 protein. The sample has 650,000 to 800,000 distinct CDR3 sequences; 8.5% to 9.5% are singletons. This same sample was also part of a study on yellow fever vaccine responses in identical twins.

The sequenced sample was PBMCs. The source is a woman aged 18 to 35 in good health. CDR3s include the opening cysteine and the closing phenylalanine or tryptophan. D genes are given only for firm matches. Size tells how often a clone was seen (once, few, many) or the class of an expanded clone, and some rows leave it out.

18,NA,TRBV11-1,many,TRBJ2-3,TGTGCCAGCAGTTTCATGTCGGCAGGGGCCTGGAGCACAGATACGCAGTATTTT,CASSFMSAGAWSTDTQYF
15,TRBD2,TRBV30,NA,TRBJ2-2,TGTGCCTGGAGTGTACCCGGGAGGTCCACCGGGGAGCTGTTTTTT,CAWSVPGRSTGELFF
15,TRBD1,TRBV9,NA,TRBJ2-1,TGTGCCAGCAGCGTAGGGACAGGGGGGATCAATGAGCAGTTCTTC,CASSVGTGGINEQFF
13,TRBD1,TRBV12-3/TRBV12-4,few,TRBJ2-7,TGTGCCAGCAGCCCGGGACAGCCTTACGAGCAGTACTTC,CASSPGQPYEQYF
13,NA,TRBV6-5,NA,TRBJ1-1,TGTGCCAGCAGTTATCTCGGGATTCCTGAAGCTTTCTTT,CASSYLGIPEAFF
15,TRBD2,TRBV2,NA,TRBJ2-2,TGTGCCAGCACTGGCGGGGGGGCGGCCACCGGGGAGCTGTTTTTT,CASTGGGAATGELFF
13,NA,TRBV4-3,few,TRBJ2-7,TGCGCCAGCAGCCAATCCCGGAAATACGAGCAGTACTTC,CASSQSRKYEQYF
15,NA,TRBV11-2,NA,TRBJ2-5,TGTGCCAGCAGCTTAGCGGAGCGTATCCAAGAGACCCAGTACTTC,CASSLAERIQETQYF
15,TRBD2,TRBV5-1,NA,TRBJ2-7,TGCGCCAGCAGCCGTGCTGATAGCGGGGGGTACGAGCAGTACTTC,CASSRADSGGYEQYF
13,NA,TRBV7-3,NA,TRBJ1-5,TGTGCCAGCAGCGTAAACGCGGGTCAGCCCCAGCATTTT,CASSVNAGQPQHF
15,TRBD1,TRBV29-1,many,TRBJ2-1,TGCAGCGTTGAAGATCGGACAGGGGCTTACAATGAGCAGTTCTTC,CSVEDRTGAYNEQFF
14,TRBD2,TRBV7-2,few,TRBJ2-3,TGTGCCAGCCCGACTAGCGGGTCACAAGGTACGCAGTATTTT,CASPTSGSQGTQYF
13,NA,TRBV27,few,TRBJ1-6,TGTGCCAGCAGTTCCCCCCCGAATTCACCCCTCCACTTT,CASSSPPNSPLHF
13,NA,TRBV7-2,many,TRBJ2-7,TGTGCCAGCAGCTTACGCGGGGCCTACGAGCAGTACTTC,CASSLRGAYEQYF
12,NA,TRBV19,many,TRBJ1-1,TGTGCCAGTAGTTCAGGAAGCACTGAAGCTTTCTTT,CASSSGSTEAFF
15,TRBD2,TRBV4-2,NA,TRBJ2-1,TGTGCCAGCATCCGGGGGGAAAGGTACGGACGTGAGCAGTTCTTC,CASIRGERYGREQFF